This T cell receptor beta chain was captured by sequencing in a study of metastatic and nonmetastatic thyroid tumors (dated by TCRdb to about 2020). At the level of the whole study: Repertoires from peripheral blood and from tumor or nodule tissue samples of malignant and benign thyroid patients were compared.

This clone occurred a few times. No cognate antigen has been identified for it. Per-nucleotide qualities are absent, and no much larger clonotype sits a single base away. Library prep was done by PCR. Sequencing was carried out with an Illumina HiSeq 4000. The TCR beta-chain CDR3 region of each patient was profiled by high-throughput sequencing. Per the authors' processing: The researchers built a classifier to tell apart papillary thyroid cancer patients with distant metastasis, based on CDR3 differences among clinicopathological groups. The Shannon index was used to measure repertoire diversity, and the Morisita-Horn index was used to measure how similar tumor and blood repertoires were. The public sequencing data were trimmed at Q25 with fastp and processed into clonotypes with MiXCR by TCRdb, which kept only in-frame beta chains. V and J calls and clone size were set by TCRdb, not the authors. Across this sample there are tens of thousands of clones, with 20% to 25% seen only once. Jointly, the top ten make up approximately 40% of the sample.

No treatment had been received by any patient before thyroid surgery. Patient clinical samples collected from the early 2010s to the late 2010s were retrospectively analysed using T-cell receptor beta sequencing. Points the paper makes about the study in general: TCR beta diversity was reported as significantly higher in malignant tumors than in benign nodules, in both blood and tumor samples.

The CDR3 runs 14 residues from the cysteine to the phenylalanine. Only the CDR3 DNA stays, 42 bases, in frame from base 1. In the germline V gene, CDR1 corresponds to SGHRS and CDR2 to YFSETQ. Here V drops 5 bases and J drops 1 base, and the junction holds 5 bases not matched to any gene. The sample consisted of blood. This sequence originates from a female donor with papillary thyroid cancer or a benign thyroid nodule (not recorded which). Some clones in this sample may be carry-over from other donors' samples. The V and J segments used are TRBV5-1 and TRBJ1-2; 7 junctional bases match TRBD1. The nucleotides read TGCGCCAGCAGAGAGCAGGGGGTTAACTATGGCTACACCTTC. Its protein product is CASREQGVNYGYTF.